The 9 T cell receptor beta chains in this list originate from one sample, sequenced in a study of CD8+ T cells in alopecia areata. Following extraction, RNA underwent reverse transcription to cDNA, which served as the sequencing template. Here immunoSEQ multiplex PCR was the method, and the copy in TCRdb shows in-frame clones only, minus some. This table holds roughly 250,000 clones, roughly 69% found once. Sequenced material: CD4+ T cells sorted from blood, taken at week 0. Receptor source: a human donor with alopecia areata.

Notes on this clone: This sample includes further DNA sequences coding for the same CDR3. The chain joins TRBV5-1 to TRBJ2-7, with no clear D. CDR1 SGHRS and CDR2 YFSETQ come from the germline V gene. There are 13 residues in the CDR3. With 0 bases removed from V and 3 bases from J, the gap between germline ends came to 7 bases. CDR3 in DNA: TGCGCCAGCAGCTTGGCGCCGAACTACGAGCAGTACTTC. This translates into CASSLAPNYEQYF.

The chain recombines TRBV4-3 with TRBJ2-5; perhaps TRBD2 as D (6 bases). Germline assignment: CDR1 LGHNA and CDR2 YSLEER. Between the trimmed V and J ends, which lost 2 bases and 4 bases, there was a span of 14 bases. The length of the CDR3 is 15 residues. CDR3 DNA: TGCGCCAGCAGCCAATGGGGGGAGCCGGGAGAGACCCAGTACTTC. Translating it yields CASSQWGEPGETQYF.

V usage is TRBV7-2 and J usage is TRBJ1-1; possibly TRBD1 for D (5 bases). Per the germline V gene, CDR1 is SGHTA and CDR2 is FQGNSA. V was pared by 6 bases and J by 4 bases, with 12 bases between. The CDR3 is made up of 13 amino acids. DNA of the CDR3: TGTGCCAGCAGTACTGCGGGGCTCACTGAAGCTTTCTTT. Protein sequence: CASSTAGLTEAFF.

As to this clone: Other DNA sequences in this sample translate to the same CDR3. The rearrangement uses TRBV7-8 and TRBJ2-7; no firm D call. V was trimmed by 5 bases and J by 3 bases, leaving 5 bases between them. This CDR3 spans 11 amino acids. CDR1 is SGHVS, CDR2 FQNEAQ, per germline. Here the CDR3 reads CASSPSYEQYF. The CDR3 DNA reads TGTGCCAGCAGCCCCAGCTACGAGCAGTACTTC.

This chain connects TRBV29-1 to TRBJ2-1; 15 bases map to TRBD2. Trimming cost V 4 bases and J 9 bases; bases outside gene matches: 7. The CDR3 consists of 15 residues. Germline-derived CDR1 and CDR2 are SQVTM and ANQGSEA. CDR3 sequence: CSVVPGLAGGGEQFF. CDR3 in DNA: TGCAGCGTTGTTCCGGGACTAGCGGGGGGCGGTGAGCAGTTCTTC.

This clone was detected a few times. CDR3: CASSGNTEAFF. CDR3 bases: TGTGCCAGCTCCGGGAACACTGAAGCTTTCTTT. This chain links TRBV25-1 with TRBJ1-1; D not resolved. Trimming took 8 bases from V and 1 from J, leaving 5 bases between them. Germline V gives CDR1 MGHDK, CDR2 SYGVNS. The CDR3 has 11 residues.

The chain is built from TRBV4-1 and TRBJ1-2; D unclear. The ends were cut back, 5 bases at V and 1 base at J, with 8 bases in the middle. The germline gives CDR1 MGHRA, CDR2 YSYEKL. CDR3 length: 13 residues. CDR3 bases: TGCGCCAGCAGCACCGACGGTAACTATGGCTACACCTTC. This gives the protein CASSTDGNYGYTF.

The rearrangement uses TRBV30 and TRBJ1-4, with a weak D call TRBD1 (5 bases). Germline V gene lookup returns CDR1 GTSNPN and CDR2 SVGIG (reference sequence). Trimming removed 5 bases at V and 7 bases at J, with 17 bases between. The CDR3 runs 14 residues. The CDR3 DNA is TGTGCCTGGCTGGGGAGGGGCCGACCTGAAAAACTGTTTTTT. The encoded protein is CAWLGRGRPEKLFF.

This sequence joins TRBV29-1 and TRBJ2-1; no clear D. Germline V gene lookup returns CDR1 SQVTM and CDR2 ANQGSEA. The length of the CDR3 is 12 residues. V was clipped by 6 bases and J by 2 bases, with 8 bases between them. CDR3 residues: CSVRPTYNEQFF. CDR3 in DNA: TGCAGCGTCCGCCCCACCTACAATGAGCAGTTCTTC.